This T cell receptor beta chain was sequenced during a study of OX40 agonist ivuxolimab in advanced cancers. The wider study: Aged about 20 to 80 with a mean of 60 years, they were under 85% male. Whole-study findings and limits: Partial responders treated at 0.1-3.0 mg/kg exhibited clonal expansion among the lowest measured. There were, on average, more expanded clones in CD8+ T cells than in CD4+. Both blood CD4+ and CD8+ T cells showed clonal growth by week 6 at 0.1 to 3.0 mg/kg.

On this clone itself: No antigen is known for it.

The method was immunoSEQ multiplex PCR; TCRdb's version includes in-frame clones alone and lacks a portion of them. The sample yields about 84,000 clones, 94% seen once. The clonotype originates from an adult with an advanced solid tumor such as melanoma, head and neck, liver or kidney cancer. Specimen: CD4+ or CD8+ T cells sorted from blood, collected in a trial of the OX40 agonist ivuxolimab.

The DNA of the CDR3 is TGTGCCAGCTCTTCGGGTCCTAACTATGGCTACACCTTC. Its protein product is CASSSGPNYGYTF. The chain recombines TRBV27 with TRBJ1-2; D is undetermined. V lost 8 bases, J lost 0 bases, and 10 bases lay in between. Germline-derived CDR1 and CDR2 are MNHEY and SMNVEV (reference sequence). The CDR3 spans 13 residues.